This T cell receptor (beta chain) was identified in a study of beta chain features in type 1 diabetes. Trimming left V 5 bases short and J 4 bases short, with 11 bases between. The CDR3 consists of 13 residues. Per the germline V gene, CDR1 is SEHNR and CDR2 is FQNEAQ (reference sequence). Reverse transcription of all isolated RNA meant that expressed TCRB transcripts were sequenced. Here immunoSEQ multiplex PCR was the method, and the copy in TCRdb shows in-frame clones only, minus some. The sample contains 860,000 or so clones, roughly a sixth of which appear only once. V usage is TRBV7-9 and J usage is TRBJ1-2, with D unclear. Sequenced sample: naive CD4+ T cells from blood. This clonotype originated in a young woman in good health. DNA of the CDR3: TGTGCCAGCAGCGGGAGTAGGATCTATGGCTACACCTTC. Translating it yields CASSGSRIYGYTF.